This T cell receptor beta chain is from a study of shared T cell receptors in the human thymus. The assay was immunoSEQ multiplex PCR, and TCRdb's table has in-frame clones only and misses some. The sample contains 55,000 to 75,000 clones, 90% to 95% of which appear only once. Germline assignment: CDR1 MNHEY and CDR2 SMNVEV (reference sequence). Trimming removed 0 bases from V and 0 bases from J, with 28 bases in between. The CDR3 length is 22 residues. This clonotype was obtained from a human donor. The specimen sequenced was thymocytes. V usage is TRBV27 and J usage is TRBJ2-3; D gene unclear. The CDR3 DNA is TGTGCCAGCAGTTTATCCGGTCCCACACCCCCGGGCTTCTACGCTAGCACAGATACGCAGTATTTT. Its translation is CASSLSGPTPPGFYASTDTQYF.